Listed below are T cell receptor beta chains from one sample, sequenced in a study of a mutant IDH1 vaccine in newly diagnosed glioma. TCRdb keeps only in-frame clones here, not all; method: immunoSEQ multiplex PCR. The table lists 70,000 to 90,000 clones, approximately 85% of them singletons. Their specific antigens are unknown. The sequencing here drew on PBMCs, taken from a glioma patient whose treatment included an IDH1 peptide vaccine. The receptors were gathered from a man aged 25 to 40 with glioma. Some clones in this sample may be carry-over from other donors' samples. CDR3s include the opening cysteine and the closing phenylalanine or tryptophan. The D gene is left open where the match is weak. Clone size, where shown, is once, few, many, or a class for clones that have expanded.

V	size	J	D	DNA	CDR3
TRBV28	NA	TRBJ2-5	NA	TGTGCCACCTCCAATTCGATTCAAGAGACCCAGTACTTC	CATSNSIQETQYF
TRBV5-4	NA	TRBJ2-5	TRBD1	TGTGCCAGCAGCCGGGAAAGGGACAGGGTAAAAGAGACCCAGTACTTC	CASSRERDRVKETQYF
TRBV10-3	NA	TRBJ1-1	NA	TGTGCCATCAGGCTAAGCGGAATCAACACTGAAGCTTTCTTT	CAIRLSGINTEAFF
TRBV30	NA	TRBJ2-3	TRBD2	TGTGCCTGGAGTACGGGGGGGCCCCGATATTTT	CAWSTGGPRYF
TRBV28	few	TRBJ1-5	TRBD1	TGTGCCAGCAGTTTAGGCGGAGGGGGCGGAAGGAACCAGCCCCAGCATTTT	CASSLGGGGGRNQPQHF
TRBV9	NA	TRBJ2-5	NA	TGTGCCAGCAGCGTACAGCCAGGGGGGAAAGGGGACCAGTACTTC	CASSVQPGGKGDQYF
TRBV19	NA	TRBJ2-1	TRBD1	TGTGCCAGTAGTACCCAGGACAGGGGAGAGGGTGAGCAGTTCTTC	CASSTQDRGEGEQFF
TRBV27	NA	TRBJ2-7	TRBD1	TGTGCCAGCAGTTCTGTCAGGGGGACGGTCTACGAGCAGTACTTC	CASSSVRGTVYEQYF
TRBV5-5	NA	TRBJ1-2	NA	TGTGCCAGCAGCTTCAGTCAGACGGGTGGTGGGGGCTACACCTTC	CASSFSQTGGGGYTF
TRBV6-5	NA	TRBJ2-5	NA	TGTGCCAGCAGTCCCAGCCCCCAAGAGACCCAGTACTTC	CASSPSPQETQYF
TRBV11-2	many	TRBJ2-7	TRBD2	TGTGCCAGCAGCTTAGGGATCGGATCTAGCGGGGACAACTACGAGCAGTACTTC	CASSLGIGSSGDNYEQYF
TRBV10-3	NA	TRBJ2-2	TRBD2	TGTGCCATCAGTGAGAGCGGGAGGAACACCGGGGAGCTGTTTTTT	CAISESGRNTGELFF
TRBV18	NA	TRBJ1-4	NA	TGTGCCAGCTCACCAAGGGGTAATGAAAAACTGTTTTTT	CASSPRGNEKLFF
TRBV6-5	NA	TRBJ1-2	TRBD1	TGTGCCAGCACCCCGGACAGGGTCCAAACCTATGGCTACACCTTC	CASTPDRVQTYGYTF
TRBV29-1	NA	TRBJ2-3	NA	TGCAGCGTGCGGGGACAGCTAAGCACAGATACGCAGTATTTT	CSVRGQLSTDTQYF
TRBV10-3	NA	TRBJ2-3	TRBD2	TGTGCCATCAGTCCCTCAGCGGGGGCCACAGATACGCAGTATTTT	CAISPSAGATDTQYF
TRBV7-2	NA	TRBJ2-5	TRBD2	TGTGCCAGCAGCTTTTCGGCGGGGGGACAAGAGACCCAGTACTTC	CASSFSAGGQETQYF
TRBV30	NA	TRBJ1-2	NA	TGTGCCTGGAGTGTTCCCGCTTCTGGGACATCCTATGGCTACACCTTC	CAWSVPASGTSYGYTF
TRBV5-5	NA	TRBJ1-5	TRBD1	TGTGCCAGCAGACTAGGACAGGTGATGAGTAGCAATCAGCCCCAGCATTTT	CASRLGQVMSSNQPQHF
TRBV7-2	NA	TRBJ1-1	NA	TGTGCCAGCAGCCTTCAGGGTTGGACTGAAGCTTTCTTT	CASSLQGWTEAFF
TRBV5-1	NA	TRBJ2-7	NA	TGCGCCAGCAGCTTATCAGGGACCTACGAGCAGTACTTC	CASSLSGTYEQYF
TRBV5-4	NA	TRBJ2-7	NA	TGTGCCAGCAGCTTTGGAGGGAGGCGGGACGAGCAGTACTTC	CASSFGGRRDEQYF
TRBV5-4	NA	TRBJ1-5	NA	TGTGCCAGCAGCTTGGGGGCAGGCCAGCCCCAGCATTTT	CASSLGAGQPQHF
TRBV19	once	TRBJ1-2	NA	TGTGCCAGTAGTATCGGCAGAGCTAACTATGGCTACACCTTC	CASSIGRANYGYTF
TRBV11-2	few	TRBJ1-1	NA	TGTGCCAGCAGCTTAGATGACGGTTTGGGGGAGGCTTTCTTT	CASSLDDGLGEAFF
TRBV7-9	NA	TRBJ1-2	NA	TGTGCCAGCAGCCAATCGCGGACGGGTCCTAACTATGGCTACACCTTC	CASSQSRTGPNYGYTF
TRBV7-9	few	TRBJ2-3	NA	TGTGCCAGCAGCTTAGGGACACCGAGCACAGATACGCAGTATTTT	CASSLGTPSTDTQYF
TRBV2	NA	TRBJ2-6	NA	TGTGCCAGCCTGGCCCGCTCTGGGGCCAACGTCCTGACTTTC	CASLARSGANVLTF
TRBV9	once	TRBJ2-7	TRBD1	TGTGCCAGCAGCCCCCGGGACAGGGCGTACGAGCAGTACTTC	CASSPRDRAYEQYF
TRBV11-3	NA	TRBJ2-5	NA	TGTGCCAGCAGCTTAACGGGGGAGGAGACCCAGTACTTC	CASSLTGEETQYF
TRBV6-1	NA	TRBJ2-5	NA	TGTGCCAGCCACTCCAGCCCAGGGACCCAAGAGACCCAGTACTTC	CASHSSPGTQETQYF
TRBV10-1	NA	TRBJ2-7	TRBD1	TGCGCCAGCGCTCGGACAGGGGTCCCCGAGCAGTACTTC	CASARTGVPEQYF
TRBV29-1	NA	TRBJ1-2	TRBD1	TGCAGCGGTACACAGGGGAAGTATGGCTACACCTTC	CSGTQGKYGYTF
TRBV6-5	NA	TRBJ1-2	TRBD1	TGTGCCAGCAGTTACCAACGAACAGGGGGAGGTTATGGCTACACCTTC	CASSYQRTGGGYGYTF
TRBV28	NA	TRBJ2-7	TRBD2	TGTGCCAGCATGGGAGGGCATTCTGACGAGCAGTACTTC	CASMGGHSDEQYF
TRBV19	NA	TRBJ2-1	NA	TGTGCCAGTAGTCCGGGGACCTTTACTTACAATGAGCAGTTCTTC	CASSPGTFTYNEQFF
TRBV4-1	once	TRBJ2-7	TRBD2	TGCGCCAGCAGCACCACGCCGGGGGGTGACCTTCTCTACGAGCAGTACTTC	CASSTTPGGDLLYEQYF
TRBV7-9	NA	TRBJ2-5	NA	TGTGCCAGCAGCTTAGCGCGTGACGAAGAGACCCAGTACTTC	CASSLARDEETQYF
TRBV7-9	NA	TRBJ1-3	TRBD1	TGTGCCAGCAACCCCGGGACAGGGGGCGGCGGCACCATATATTTT	CASNPGTGGGGTIYF
TRBV6-5	NA	TRBJ2-7	NA	TGTGCCAGCAGTTACTCAGGGGATGCTGGTGACGAGCAGTACTTC	CASSYSGDAGDEQYF
TRBV7-2	NA	TRBJ1-2	NA	TGTGCCAGCAGCTTAAGTTGGGCTTCGGGGAACTATGGCTACACCTTC	CASSLSWASGNYGYTF
TRBV7-6	once	TRBJ2-1	NA	TGTGCCAGCAGCGGGGTGTGGGGGGCGCGTGGCAATGAGCAGTTCTTC	CASSGVWGARGNEQFF
TRBV4-2	NA	TRBJ2-5	NA	TGTGCCAGCAGCCAGATTCAGGGCGGTGGGCAAGAGACCCAGTACTTC	CASSQIQGGGQETQYF
TRBV11-2	NA	TRBJ2-7	NA	TGTGCCAGCTCTTATTCTGGTGGGGAGACCTACGAGCAGTACTTC	CASSYSGGETYEQYF
TRBV28	NA	TRBJ2-7	TRBD2	TGTGCCAGCATTAACTCGCGGGAGTCTACCTACGAGCAGTACTTC	CASINSRESTYEQYF
TRBV4-3	NA	TRBJ1-4	NA	TGCGCCAGCAGCCAACGGCGGGGACTTGGACTGTTTTTT	CASSQRRGLGLFF
TRBV9	NA	TRBJ1-1	NA	TGTGCCAGCAGCGTAGCTACCGGCGTGAACACTGAAGCTTTCTTT	CASSVATGVNTEAFF
TRBV2	NA	TRBJ2-3	NA	TGTGCCAGCAGTCCTTTAGGAGATACGCAGTATTTT	CASSPLGDTQYF
TRBV5-4	NA	TRBJ2-3	NA	TGTGCCAGCAGCTTGGGGGAACAGCGAAGCACAGATACGCAGTATTTT	CASSLGEQRSTDTQYF
TRBV11-2	few	TRBJ2-1	TRBD1	TGTGCCAGCAGCCGCACGGACAGGATTTACAATGAGCAGTTCTTC	CASSRTDRIYNEQFF
TRBV5-8	once	TRBJ2-3	TRBD1	TGTGCCAGCAGCCAAGGGACAGTCCCCACAGATACGCAGTATTTT	CASSQGTVPTDTQYF
TRBV13	NA	TRBJ1-3	TRBD1	TGTGCCAGCAGCTTGGGACAGCCCCTCGCTGGAAACACCATATATTTT	CASSLGQPLAGNTIYF
TRBV28	few	TRBJ1-1	NA	TGTGCCAGCAGTCCTCAGATGGGGAGGGAAGCTTTCTTT	CASSPQMGREAFF
TRBV2	few	TRBJ1-1	NA	TGTGCCAGCAGTGGGGAACATAACACTGAAGCTTTCTTT	CASSGEHNTEAFF
TRBV30	few	TRBJ1-1	NA	TGTGCCTGGATATTCGCGAGGACTGAAGCTTTCTTT	CAWIFARTEAFF
TRBV28	NA	TRBJ1-2	NA	TGTGCCAGCAGTCTAAGACAGATCTTCTATGGCTACACCTTC	CASSLRQIFYGYTF
TRBV28	NA	TRBJ1-2	TRBD1	TGTGCCAGCAGCCAAGGGGGGACAGTGAATGGCTACACCTTC	CASSQGGTVNGYTF
TRBV2	NA	TRBJ2-1	TRBD2	TGTGCCAGCAGTGTGGGAGGGGCCAATGAGCAGTTCTTC	CASSVGGANEQFF
TRBV6-1	NA	TRBJ2-2	NA	TGTGCCAGCAGTCACAGGGTAACCGGGGAGCTGTTTTTT	CASSHRVTGELFF